This section outlines one T cell receptor (beta chain) sequence together with its context. These data are taken from a study of blood T cell repertoires in COVID-19. Study as a whole: Acute-phase and convalescent COVID-19 samples originated in the United States, Italy and Spain. The analysed material was cDNA or gDNA that came from T cells, B-cell-depleted T cells, or PBMCs.

Seattle patient enrollment occurred during active infection, with longitudinal follow-up thereafter. The CDR3 is 11 residues long. Germline loops: CDR1 SQVTM, CDR2 ANQGSEA. V was cut by 6 bases and J by 3 bases, with 8 bases left in between. Produced via immunoSEQ multiplex PCR; TCRdb's table is partial and in-frame only. The sample has around 260,000 clones; 70% to 85% are singletons. The rearrangement links TRBV29-1 to TRBJ1-1, with D uncertain. The source of this sequence is a human donor with COVID-19, enrolled during active disease. The donor label of this sample is uncertain. The source material was peripheral blood. The chain's CDR3 is CSVLIYTEAFF. In nucleotides, the CDR3 is TGCAGCGTACTAATTTACACTGAAGCTTTCTTT. The full variable domain, completed using reference TRBV29-1 and TRBJ1-1, is SAVISQKPSRDICQRGTSLTIQCQVDSQVTMMFWYRQQPGQSLTLIATANQGSEATYESGFVIDKFPISRPNLTFSTLTVSNMSPEDSSIYLCSVLIYTEAFFGQGTRLTVV.